A selection of T cell receptor beta chains follows, all from one sample in a study of shared clonotypes between healthy human individuals. Profiling relied on immunoSEQ multiplex PCR, and the TCRdb table lists in-frame clones only, not all of them. The sample lists about 2.4 million clones, around 94% occurring once. Sequencing was carried out using naive CD4+ T cells sorted from blood. These receptors were taken from a young man in good health. Both conserved end residues are trimmed from each CDR3.

TRBV30,AYAGQGRSYEQY
TRBV25-1,ASSESGQFGPLH
TRBV5-4,ASSPGLAGGFPSTDTQY
TRBV18,ASSPTGNSYEQY
TRBV2,ASRQESYEQY
TRBV6-6,ASSYGVRPSGNTIY
TRBV19,ASSPETGYYEQY
TRBV6-5,ASSYSDSLAYEQY
TRBV5-1,ASSLQGYQETQY
TRBV19,ASRSQGQNTEAF
TRBV14,ASSFGYEQY
TRBV5-1,ASSFWGSGTGELF
TRBV9,ASSVDPGGQGNTIY
TRBV5-1,ASTRTSGSYEQY
TRBV4-1,ASSQEWGGSAGYT
TRBV10-3,AISESVWTSGSTDTQY
TRBV7-2,ASSIVGTGSYEQY
TRBV19,ASSHFIEAFDEQY
TRBV2,ASDMTGVRALH
TRBV25-1,ASSEGTSWDTQY
TRBV18,ASSLTIQETQY
TRBV5-6,ASSSSFQREQY
TRBV19,ASSISGTGGAYEQY
TRBV4-1,ASSQRQAGDQGVLH
TRBV10-3,AISPSGSGTVYNEQF
TRBV18,ASSPRTGGPYEQY
TRBV5-1,ASSRLAGVGDEQY
TRBV14,ASSQGLGGVETQY
TRBV4-1,ASSALYNEQF
TRBV28,ASSWGDRDTYGYT
TRBV6-5,ASSRGNNEKLF
TRBV6-1,ASSEGPGQAYGYT
TRBV5-1,ASSLGAQQPQH
TRBV4-2,ASSQVPGLGTRETQY